This note documents a single T cell receptor (beta chain) sequence. This sample was taken from a study of sequential checkpoint blockade in melanoma. Study summary: Arm A got nivolumab then ipilimumab; arm B the reverse, 1:1. Each arm's sequence ended with maintenance nivolumab.

Profiling relied on immunoSEQ multiplex PCR, and the TCRdb table lists in-frame clones only, not all of them. Of approximately 10,000 clones in the sample, 74% were seen once. Stated treatment: randomized to nivolumab then ipilimumab (arm A) or the reverse (arm B). DNA-damaging chemotherapy had not been given to any patient beforehand. From thawed PBMCs, live CD3+CD8+ cells negative for CD19 and CD56 were sorted. The V gene end was trimmed by 3 bases and the J gene end by 8 bases; junction bases not matched to a gene: 6. Germline V gene sequence: CDR1 MNHNS, CDR2 SASEGT. The CDR3 consists of 15 residues.

The sequence was obtained from a human donor with melanoma. This specimen was CD8+ T cells sorted from blood (inferred from file names), taken from a patient given nivolumab and ipilimumab in sequence. The chain is built from TRBV6-1 and TRBJ2-1; 11 bases match TRBD2. Here the CDR3 DNA reads TGTGCCAGCAGTGAGCTAGCGGGGGGAATGGATGAGCAGTTCTTC. Translated, it gives CASSELAGGMDEQFF.